What follows is one T cell receptor (beta chain) and its context. The sample comes from a study of blood T cell repertoires in COVID-19. About the research overall: Spain, Italy and the United States supplied samples that represented acute and convalescent COVID-19. Sample material is recorded as cDNA or gDNA derived from T cells, B-cell-depleted T cells, or PBMCs.

CDR1 is SGHAT and CDR2 is FQNNGV in the germline V gene. The CDR3 loop spans 14 amino acids. V trimming: 3 bases; J trimming: 14 bases; junction bases outside the gene matches: 7. Original methodology: Nucleated cell counts were estimated from reference gene primer amplification. The table came from immunoSEQ multiplex PCR; TCRdb's copy has only in-frame clones and leaves some out. The V and J calls and clone size are taken from that table; D and trimming were inferred from the DNA. The data contain 73,000 or so clones, about 80% of them singletons. The origin of this receptor is an older woman with acute or convalescent COVID-19. Material for sequencing was peripheral blood. The chain couples TRBV11-2 to TRBJ2-3; 14 nucleotides agree with TRBD2. CDR3 nucleotide sequence: TGTGCCAGCAGCTTTCGACTAGCGGGGGGGAAGGCGTATTTT. This gives the protein CASSFRLAGGKAYF. Based on the CDR3 plus reference TRBV11-2 and TRBJ2-3, the full variable domain is EAGVAQSPRYKIIEKRQSVAFWCNPISGHATLYWYQQILGQGPKLLIQFQNNGVVDDSQLPKDRFSAERLKGVDSTLKIQPAKLEDSAVYLCASSFRLAGGKAYFGPGTRLTVL.